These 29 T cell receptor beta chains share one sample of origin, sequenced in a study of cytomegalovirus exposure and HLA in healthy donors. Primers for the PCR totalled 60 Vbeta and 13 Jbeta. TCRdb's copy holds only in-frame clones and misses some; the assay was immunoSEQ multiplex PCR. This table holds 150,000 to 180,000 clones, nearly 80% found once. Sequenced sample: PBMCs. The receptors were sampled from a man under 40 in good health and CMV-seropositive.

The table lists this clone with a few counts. CDR3 region: CASSMSSGLYEQYF. In nucleotides, the CDR3 is TGTGCCAGTAGTATGTCCAGCGGACTCTACGAGCAGTACTTC. The chain combines TRBV19 with TRBJ2-7, with D maybe TRBD2 (5 bases). With 3 bases removed from V and 3 bases from J, the gap between germline ends came to 12 bases. The germline CDR1 and CDR2 sequences are LNHDA and SQIVND (reference sequence). This CDR3 has 14 residues.

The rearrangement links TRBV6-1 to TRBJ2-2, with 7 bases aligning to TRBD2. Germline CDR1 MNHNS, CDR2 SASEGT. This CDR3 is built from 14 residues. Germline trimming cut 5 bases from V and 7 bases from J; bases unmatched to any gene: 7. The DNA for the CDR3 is TGTGCCAGCAGTCGCTCAACTAGCGACGGGGAGCTGTTTTTT. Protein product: CASSRSTSDGELFF.

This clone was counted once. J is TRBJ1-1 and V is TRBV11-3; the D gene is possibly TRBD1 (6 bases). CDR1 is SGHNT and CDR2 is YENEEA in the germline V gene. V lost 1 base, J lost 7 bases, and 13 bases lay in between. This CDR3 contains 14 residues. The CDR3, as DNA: TGTGCCAGCAGCTTAGGTGGGGCAGGGGATGAAGCTTTCTTT. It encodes CASSLGGAGDEAFF.

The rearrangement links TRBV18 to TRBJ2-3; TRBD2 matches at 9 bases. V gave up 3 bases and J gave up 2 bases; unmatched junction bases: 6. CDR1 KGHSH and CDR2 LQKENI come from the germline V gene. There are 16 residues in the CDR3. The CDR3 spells CASSPLASGATDTQYF. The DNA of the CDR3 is TGTGCCAGCTCACCTCTGGCTAGCGGGGCCACAGATACGCAGTATTTT. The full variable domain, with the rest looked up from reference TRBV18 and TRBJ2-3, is NAGVMQNPRHLVRRRGQEARLRCSPMKGHSHVYWYRQLPEEGLKFMVYLQKENIIDESGMPKERFSAEFPKEGPSILRIQQVVRGDSAAYFCASSPLASGATDTQYFGPGTRLTVL.

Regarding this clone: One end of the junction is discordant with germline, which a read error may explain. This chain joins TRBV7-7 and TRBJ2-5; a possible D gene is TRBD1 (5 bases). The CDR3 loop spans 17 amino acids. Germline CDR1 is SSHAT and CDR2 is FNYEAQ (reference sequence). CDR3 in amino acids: CASSLAPVDSRQETQYF. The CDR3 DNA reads TGTGCTAGCAGCTTAGCCCCAGTAGACAGTCGACAAGAGACCCAGTACTTC.

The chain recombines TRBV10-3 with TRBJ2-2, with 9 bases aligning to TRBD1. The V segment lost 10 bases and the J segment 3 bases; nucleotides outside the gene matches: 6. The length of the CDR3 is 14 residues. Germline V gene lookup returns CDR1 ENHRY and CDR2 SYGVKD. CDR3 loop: CATQTGGDTGELFF. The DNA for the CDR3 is TGTGCCACGCAGACAGGGGGTGACACCGGGGAGCTGTTTTTT.

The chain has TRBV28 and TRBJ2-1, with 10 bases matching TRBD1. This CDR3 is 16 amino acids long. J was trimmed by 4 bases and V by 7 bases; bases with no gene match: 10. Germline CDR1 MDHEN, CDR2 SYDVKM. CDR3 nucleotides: TGTGCCAGCACCGAATCGGGACAGGGGCTATACAATGAGCAGTTCTTC. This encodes CASTESGQGLYNEQFF.

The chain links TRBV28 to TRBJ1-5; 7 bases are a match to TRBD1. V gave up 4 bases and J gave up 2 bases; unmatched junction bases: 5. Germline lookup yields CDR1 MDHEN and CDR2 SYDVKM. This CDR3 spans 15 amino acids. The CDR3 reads CASSYRGRGNQPQHF. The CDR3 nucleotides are TGTGCCAGCAGTTACAGGGGTCGGGGCAATCAGCCCCAGCATTTT.

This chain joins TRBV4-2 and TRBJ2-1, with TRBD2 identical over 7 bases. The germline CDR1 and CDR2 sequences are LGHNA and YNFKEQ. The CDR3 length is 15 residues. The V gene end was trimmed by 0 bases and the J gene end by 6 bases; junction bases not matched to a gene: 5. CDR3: CASSQDIGRINEQFF. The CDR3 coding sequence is TGTGCCAGCAGCCAAGATATCGGGAGGATCAATGAGCAGTTCTTC.

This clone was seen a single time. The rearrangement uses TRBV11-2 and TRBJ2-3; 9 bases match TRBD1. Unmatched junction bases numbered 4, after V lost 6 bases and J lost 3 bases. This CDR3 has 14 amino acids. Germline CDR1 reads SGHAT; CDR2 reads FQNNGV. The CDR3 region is CASRGDRETDTQYF. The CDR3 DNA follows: TGTGCCAGCAGGGGGGACAGGGAGACAGATACGCAGTATTTT.

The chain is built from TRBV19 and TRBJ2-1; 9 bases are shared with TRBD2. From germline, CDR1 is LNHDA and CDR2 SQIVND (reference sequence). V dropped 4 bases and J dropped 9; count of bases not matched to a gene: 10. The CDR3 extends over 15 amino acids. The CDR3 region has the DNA TGTGCCAGTAGTACTCTAGCGGGGCTAGGGGGTGAGCAGTTCTTC. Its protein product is CASSTLAGLGGEQFF.

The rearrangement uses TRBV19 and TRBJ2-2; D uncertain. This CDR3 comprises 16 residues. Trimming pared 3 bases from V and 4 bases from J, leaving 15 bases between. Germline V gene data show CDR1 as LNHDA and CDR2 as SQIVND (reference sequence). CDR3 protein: CASSIMYGSSTGELFF. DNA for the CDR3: TGTGCCAGTAGTATTATGTACGGTTCCTCCACCGGGGAGCTGTTTTTT.

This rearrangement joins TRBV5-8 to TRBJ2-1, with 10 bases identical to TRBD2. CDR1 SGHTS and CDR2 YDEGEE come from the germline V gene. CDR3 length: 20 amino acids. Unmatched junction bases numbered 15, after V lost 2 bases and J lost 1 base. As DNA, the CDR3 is TGTGCCAGCAGCTTCTGGGGGCGGCTAGCGGGAGAGCGTTCCTACAATGAGCAGTTCTTC. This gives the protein CASSFWGRLAGERSYNEQFF.

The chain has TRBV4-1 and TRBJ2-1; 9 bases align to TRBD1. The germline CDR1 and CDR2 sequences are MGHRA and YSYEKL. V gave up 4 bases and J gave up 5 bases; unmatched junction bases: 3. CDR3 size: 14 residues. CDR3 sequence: CASSPWTGDNEQFF. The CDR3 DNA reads TGCGCCAGCAGCCCCTGGACAGGGGACAATGAGCAGTTCTTC.

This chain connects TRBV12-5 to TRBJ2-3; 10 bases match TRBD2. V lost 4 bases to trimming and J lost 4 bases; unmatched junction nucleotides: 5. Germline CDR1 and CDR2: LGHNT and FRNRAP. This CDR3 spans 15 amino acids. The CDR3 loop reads CASGSGLARSDTQYF. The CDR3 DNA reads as TGTGCTAGTGGTTCGGGACTAGCGCGCTCAGATACGCAGTATTTT. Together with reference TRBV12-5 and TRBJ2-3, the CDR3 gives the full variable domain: DARVTQTPRHKVTEMGQEVTMRCQPILGHNTVFWYRQTMMQGLELLAYFRNRAPLDDSGMPKDRFSAEMPDATLATLKIQPSEPRDSAVYFCASGSGLARSDTQYFGPGTRLTVL.

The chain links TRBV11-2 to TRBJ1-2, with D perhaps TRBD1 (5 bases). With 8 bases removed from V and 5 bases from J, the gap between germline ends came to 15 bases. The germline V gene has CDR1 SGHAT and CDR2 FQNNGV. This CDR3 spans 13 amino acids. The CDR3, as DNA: TGTGCCAGCGCGTCCCAGGGTGTATATGGCTACACCTTC. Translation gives CASASQGVYGYTF.

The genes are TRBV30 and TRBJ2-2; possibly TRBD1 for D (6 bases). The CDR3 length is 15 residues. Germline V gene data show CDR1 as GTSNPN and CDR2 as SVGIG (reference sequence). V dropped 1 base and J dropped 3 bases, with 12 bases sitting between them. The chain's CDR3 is CAWSGSGDDTGELFF. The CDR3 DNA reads TGTGCCTGGAGTGGATCAGGGGATGACACCGGGGAGCTGTTTTTT.

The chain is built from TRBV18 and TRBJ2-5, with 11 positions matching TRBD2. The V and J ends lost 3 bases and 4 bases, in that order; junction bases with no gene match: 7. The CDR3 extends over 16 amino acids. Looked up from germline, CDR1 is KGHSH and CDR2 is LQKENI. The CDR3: CASSPIGLAGRETQYF. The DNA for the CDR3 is TGTGCCAGCTCACCTATCGGACTAGCGGGTCGAGAGACCCAGTACTTC.

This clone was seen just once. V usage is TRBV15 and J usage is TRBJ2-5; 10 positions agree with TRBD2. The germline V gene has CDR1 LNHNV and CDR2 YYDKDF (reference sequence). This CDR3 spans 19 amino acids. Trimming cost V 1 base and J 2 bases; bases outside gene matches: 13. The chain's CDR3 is CATSRGASGSGDGQETQYF. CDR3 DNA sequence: TGTGCCACCAGCAGAGGGGCTAGCGGGAGTGGGGACGGGCAAGAGACCCAGTACTTC.

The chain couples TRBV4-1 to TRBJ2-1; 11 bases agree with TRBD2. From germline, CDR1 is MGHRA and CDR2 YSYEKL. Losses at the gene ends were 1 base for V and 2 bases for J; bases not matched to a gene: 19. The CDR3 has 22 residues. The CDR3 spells CASSQVWPIPTSGGLPYNEQFF. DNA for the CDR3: TGCGCCAGCAGCCAAGTCTGGCCCATACCAACTAGCGGGGGCCTGCCCTACAATGAGCAGTTCTTC.

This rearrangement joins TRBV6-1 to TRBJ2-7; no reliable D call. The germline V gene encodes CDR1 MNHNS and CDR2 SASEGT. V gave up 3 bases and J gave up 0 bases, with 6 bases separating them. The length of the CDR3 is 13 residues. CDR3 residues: CASSEARSYEQYF. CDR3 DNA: TGTGCCAGCAGTGAGGCCCGCTCCTACGAGCAGTACTTC.

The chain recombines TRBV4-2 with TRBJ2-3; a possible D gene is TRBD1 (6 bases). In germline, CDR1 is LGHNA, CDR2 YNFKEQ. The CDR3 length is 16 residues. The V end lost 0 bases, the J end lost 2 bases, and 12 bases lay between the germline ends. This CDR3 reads CASSQDWTVSTDTQYF. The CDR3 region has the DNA TGTGCCAGCAGCCAAGACTGGACAGTTTCCACAGATACGCAGTATTTT.

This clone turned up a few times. The DNA of the CDR3 is TGTGCCAGCAGCCGTAATAGCGTCAATGAGCAGTTCTTC. Amino acids: CASSRNSVNEQFF. J is TRBJ2-1 and V is TRBV5-4; D possibly corresponds to TRBD2 (5 bases). This CDR3 has 13 amino acids. The germline V gene encodes CDR1 SGHNT and CDR2 YYREEE (reference sequence). V was trimmed by 4 bases and J by 6 bases, leaving 11 bases between them.

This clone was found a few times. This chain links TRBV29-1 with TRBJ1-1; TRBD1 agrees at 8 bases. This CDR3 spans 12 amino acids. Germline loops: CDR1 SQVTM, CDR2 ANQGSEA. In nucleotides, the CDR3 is TGCAGAATTAATACAGGGGGGACTGAAGCTTTCTTT. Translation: CRINTGGTEAFF.

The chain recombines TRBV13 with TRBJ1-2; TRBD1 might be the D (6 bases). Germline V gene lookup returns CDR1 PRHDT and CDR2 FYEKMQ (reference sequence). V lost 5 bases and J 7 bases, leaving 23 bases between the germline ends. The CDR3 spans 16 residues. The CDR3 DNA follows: TGTGCCAGCAGCGCACGACAGGTTCTCTCACTGGCTGGCTACACCTTC. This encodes CASSARQVLSLAGYTF.

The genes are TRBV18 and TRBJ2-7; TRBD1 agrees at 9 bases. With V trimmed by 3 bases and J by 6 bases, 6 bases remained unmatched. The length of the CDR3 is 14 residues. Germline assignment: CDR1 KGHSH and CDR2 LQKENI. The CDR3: CASSPADRGFEQYF. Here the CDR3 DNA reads TGTGCCAGCTCACCGGCGGACAGGGGTTTCGAGCAGTACTTC.

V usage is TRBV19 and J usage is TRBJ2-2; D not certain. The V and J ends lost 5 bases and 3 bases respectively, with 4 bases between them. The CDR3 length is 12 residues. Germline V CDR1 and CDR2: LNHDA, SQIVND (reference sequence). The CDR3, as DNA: TGTGCCAGTAGTTCATACACCGGGGAGCTGTTTTTT. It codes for CASSSYTGELFF.

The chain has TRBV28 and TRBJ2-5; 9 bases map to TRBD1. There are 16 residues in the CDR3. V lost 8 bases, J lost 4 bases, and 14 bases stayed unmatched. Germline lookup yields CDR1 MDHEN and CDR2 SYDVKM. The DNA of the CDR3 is TGTGCCAGCCAAACAGGGGGCTGGCTGGAAGGAGAGACCCAGTACTTC. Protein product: CASQTGGWLEGETQYF. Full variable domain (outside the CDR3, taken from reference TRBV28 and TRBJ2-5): DVKVTQSSRYLVKRTGEKVFLECVQDMDHENMFWYRQDPGLGLRLIYFSYDVKMKEKGDIPEGYSVSREKKERFSLILESASTNQTSMYLCASQTGGWLEGETQYFGPGTRLLVL.

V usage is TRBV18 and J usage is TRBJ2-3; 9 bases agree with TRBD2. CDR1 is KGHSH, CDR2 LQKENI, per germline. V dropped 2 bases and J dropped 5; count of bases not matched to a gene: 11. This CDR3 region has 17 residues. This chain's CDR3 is CASSPNPPSGIRDTQYF. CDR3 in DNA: TGTGCCAGCTCACCAAATCCCCCTAGCGGGATCCGAGATACGCAGTATTTT.